Listed below are T cell receptor beta chains from one sample, sequenced in a study of T cells in Graves' hyperthyroidism and ophthalmopathy. MiXCR was run by TCRdb on the multiplex PCR reads, yielding one entry per CDR3 protein. The top ten hold under 25% of the sample, which has approximately 400,000 distinct CDR3 sequences, about 13% seen once. The sequenced sample consisted of blood. These receptors all stem from a man aged 25-40 years with Graves' hyperthyroidism that later progressed to Graves' ophthalmopathy. CDR3s include the opening cysteine and the closing phenylalanine or tryptophan. A D gene is named only where the DNA matches it firmly. Not all rows give a size; the values are once, few, many and, for expanded clones, a class.

abundance | j_gene | v_gene | d_gene | CDR3nt | CDR3aa
many | TRBJ2-2 | TRBV7-8 | NA | TGTGCCAGCAGCTTAGTCCCGGATAACACCGGGGAGCTGTTTTTT | CASSLVPDNTGELFF
NA | TRBJ1-2 | TRBV14 | NA | TGTGCCAGCAGCCGAGGACATAGCTATGGCTACACCTTC | CASSRGHSYGYTF
few | TRBJ2-5 | TRBV3-1 | NA | TGTGCCAGCAGGCTAGAGGGGGGAGAGACCCAGTACTTC | CASRLEGGETQYF
few | TRBJ1-1 | TRBV14 | NA | TGTGCCAGCAGTCACCCGATTCGGCAAAGAATAAAGGCTGAAGCTTTCTTT | CASSHPIRQRIKAEAFF
few | TRBJ1-3 | TRBV7-2 | NA | TGTGCCAGCAGCCTCCTCTCTAGAAACACCATATATTTT | CASSLLSRNTIYF
few | TRBJ2-7 | TRBV30 | NA | TGTGCCTGGAGTAGGGGAAGCTCCTACGAGCAGTACTTC | CAWSRGSSYEQYF
many | TRBJ2-2 | TRBV12-3/TRBV12-4 | TRBD1 | TGTGCCAGCAGTTCCCTGGGACAGGGACCAAACACCGGGGAGCTGTTTTTT | CASSSLGQGPNTGELFF
many | TRBJ1-1 | TRBV12-3/TRBV12-4 | TRBD1 | TGTGCCAGCAGCGAAACAGGGGCCACTGAAGCTTTCTTT | CASSETGATEAFF
many | TRBJ1-1 | TRBV28 | NA | TGTGCCAGCCGGAAAAAGAACACTGAAGCTTTCTTT | CASRKKNTEAFF
many | TRBJ2-3 | TRBV7-2 | NA | TGTGCCAGCAGCTCAGCGGAGGGACGCACAGATACGCAGTATTTT | CASSSAEGRTDTQYF
many | TRBJ1-5 | TRBV6-1 | TRBD1 | TGTGCCAGCAGTGGACTCACAGGGGGCAATCAGCCCCAGCATTTT | CASSGLTGGNQPQHF